Listed below are T cell receptor beta chains from one sample, sequenced in a study of OX40 agonist ivuxolimab in advanced cancers. Here immunoSEQ multiplex PCR was the method, and the copy in TCRdb shows in-frame clones only, minus some. The sample has about 92,000 clones, 91% seen once. The sequenced sample was CD4+ or CD8+ T cells sorted from blood, obtained in a trial of the OX40 agonist ivuxolimab. All receptors come from an adult with an advanced solid tumor such as melanoma, head and neck, liver or kidney cancer. Each CDR3 is given with its conserved first and last residue. The order of the fields is J gene, CDR3 length, D gene, clone size, V gene, CDR3 DNA, CDR3 protein. D genes are given only for firm matches. Where a row states a size, it is once, few, many or the class of an expanded clone; other rows omit it.

j_gene: TRBJ2-1; len: 15; d_gene: -; abundance: -; v_gene: TRBV4-3; CDR3nt: TGCGCCAGCAGCCAAGGTACCAATACCTACAATGAGCAGTTCTTC; CDR3aa: CASSQGTNTYNEQFF
j_gene: TRBJ2-5; len: 14; d_gene: -; abundance: few; v_gene: TRBV21-1; CDR3nt: TGTGCCAGCAGCAATAAAACTAGCCAAGAGACCCAGTACTTC; CDR3aa: CASSNKTSQETQYF
j_gene: TRBJ2-6; len: 16; d_gene: -; abundance: -; v_gene: TRBV7-6; CDR3nt: TGTGCCAGCAGCCTTGGGCCGGGCTCTGGGGCCAACGTCCTGACTTTC; CDR3aa: CASSLGPGSGANVLTF
j_gene: TRBJ1-5; len: 14; d_gene: -; abundance: -; v_gene: TRBV6-4; CDR3nt: TGTGCCAGCAGCCGTGGGGTAGGGACTCAGCCCCAGCATTTT; CDR3aa: CASSRGVGTQPQHF
j_gene: TRBJ2-7; len: 14; d_gene: -; abundance: -; v_gene: TRBV11-1; CDR3nt: TGTGCCAGCAGCTCGCTACCGTACTCCTACGAGCAGTACTTC; CDR3aa: CASSSLPYSYEQYF
j_gene: TRBJ2-3; len: 15; d_gene: TRBD2; abundance: -; v_gene: TRBV2; CDR3nt: TGTGCCAGCAGTGTCCAGACTAGCGGGACAGATACGCAGTATTTT; CDR3aa: CASSVQTSGTDTQYF
j_gene: TRBJ2-4; len: 17; d_gene: -; abundance: -; v_gene: TRBV7-9; CDR3nt: TGTGCCAGCAGCTTAGAGGCAGGAGGACGGGCCAAAAACATTCAGTACTTC; CDR3aa: CASSLEAGGRAKNIQYF
j_gene: TRBJ2-7; len: 16; d_gene: -; abundance: -; v_gene: TRBV7-2; CDR3nt: TGTGCCAGCAGCTTAGCGTCTTCCGGGGGTGCCTACGAGCAGTACTTC; CDR3aa: CASSLASSGGAYEQYF
j_gene: TRBJ2-5; len: 15; d_gene: TRBD1; abundance: -; v_gene: TRBV11-3; CDR3nt: TGTGCCAGCAGCTTAGGGGCAGGGGGCGAAGAGACCCAGTACTTC; CDR3aa: CASSLGAGGEETQYF
j_gene: TRBJ2-3; len: 15; d_gene: TRBD2; abundance: -; v_gene: TRBV9; CDR3nt: TGTGCCAGCAGCGTAGTGGGAGGGCCCCAGGATACGCAGTATTTT; CDR3aa: CASSVVGGPQDTQYF
j_gene: TRBJ2-7; len: 14; d_gene: TRBD2; abundance: -; v_gene: TRBV10-3; CDR3nt: TGTGCCATCAGTCGGACTAGCGGGAGGTACGAGCAGTACTTC; CDR3aa: CAISRTSGRYEQYF
j_gene: TRBJ2-1; len: 14; d_gene: -; abundance: -; v_gene: TRBV6-1; CDR3nt: TGTGCCAGCACCGAGGGCGGAAGAACAGGGGAGCAGTTCTTC; CDR3aa: CASTEGGRTGEQFF
j_gene: TRBJ2-1; len: 15; d_gene: -; abundance: -; v_gene: TRBV28; CDR3nt: TGTGCCAGCAGTTTACCCCTACTAGCTGGCAATGAGCAGTTCTTC; CDR3aa: CASSLPLLAGNEQFF
j_gene: TRBJ1-4; len: 16; d_gene: TRBD1; abundance: -; v_gene: TRBV5-1; CDR3nt: TGCGCCAGCAGCCCTTCCGGGACAGGGGTTTTTGAAAAACTGTTTTTT; CDR3aa: CASSPSGTGVFEKLFF
j_gene: TRBJ2-7; len: 14; d_gene: TRBD2; abundance: -; v_gene: TRBV7-2; CDR3nt: TGTGCCAGCAGCCACGACAGCGGGAGCCGCGAGCAGTACTTC; CDR3aa: CASSHDSGSREQYF
j_gene: TRBJ1-1; len: 15; d_gene: -; abundance: -; v_gene: TRBV15; CDR3nt: TGTGCCACCAGCAGAGTTCCAGAGGCGGGGACTGAAGCTTTCTTT; CDR3aa: CATSRVPEAGTEAFF
j_gene: TRBJ2-1; len: 15; d_gene: -; abundance: once; v_gene: TRBV25-1; CDR3nt: TGTGCCAGCAGTGAATTCGGACGGGCCTACAATGAGCAGTTCTTC; CDR3aa: CASSEFGRAYNEQFF
j_gene: TRBJ2-5; len: 15; d_gene: TRBD2; abundance: -; v_gene: TRBV19; CDR3nt: TGTGCCAGTAGTCCCAGGACTAGCATAGGGGAGACCCAGTACTTC; CDR3aa: CASSPRTSIGETQYF
j_gene: TRBJ1-1; len: 17; d_gene: -; abundance: -; v_gene: TRBV7-2; CDR3nt: TGTGCCAGCAGACCGGGCCATTCTTCGCTTATGAACACTGAAGCTTTCTTT; CDR3aa: CASRPGHSSLMNTEAFF
j_gene: TRBJ2-3; len: 13; d_gene: TRBD2; abundance: -; v_gene: TRBV28; CDR3nt: TGTGCCAGCAGGATACTAGCGACGGGTACGCAGTATTTT; CDR3aa: CASRILATGTQYF
j_gene: TRBJ2-1; len: 13; d_gene: -; abundance: once; v_gene: TRBV5-4; CDR3nt: TGTGCCAGCAGCTTGGACATGTACAATGAGCAGTTCTTC; CDR3aa: CASSLDMYNEQFF
j_gene: TRBJ2-1; len: 17; d_gene: TRBD2; abundance: -; v_gene: TRBV11-3; CDR3nt: TGTGCCAGCAGCTTAGGACTAGCGGGAGACCCTATGGATGAGCAGTTCTTC; CDR3aa: CASSLGLAGDPMDEQFF
j_gene: TRBJ1-3; len: 12; d_gene: -; abundance: -; v_gene: TRBV6-6; CDR3nt: TGTGCCAGCAGCTCGGACAGCCTGCTATCATATTTT; CDR3aa: CASSSDSLLSYF
j_gene: TRBJ2-5; len: 14; d_gene: -; abundance: -; v_gene: TRBV11-2; CDR3nt: TGTGCCAGCGAGGCCGGGGGGCACAGGAAGACCCAGTACTTC; CDR3aa: CASEAGGHRKTQYF
j_gene: TRBJ2-7; len: 12; d_gene: -; abundance: -; v_gene: TRBV28; CDR3nt: TGTGCCAGCACAAGGGGTCCCTACGAGCAGTACTTC; CDR3aa: CASTRGPYEQYF
j_gene: TRBJ2-3; len: 15; d_gene: TRBD2; abundance: -; v_gene: TRBV27; CDR3nt: TGTGCCAGCAGTTTCCCGGGAGGAGGCCCAGATACGCAGTATTTT; CDR3aa: CASSFPGGGPDTQYF
j_gene: TRBJ2-1; len: 15; d_gene: -; abundance: -; v_gene: TRBV7-6; CDR3nt: TGTGCCAGCAGCTTAGCGGGCTTCGGGGCCAATGAGCAGTTCTTC; CDR3aa: CASSLAGFGANEQFF
j_gene: TRBJ2-1; len: 11; d_gene: -; abundance: -; v_gene: TRBV6-1; CDR3nt: TGTGCCAGCAGTTACCTTTACGAGCAGTTCTTC; CDR3aa: CASSYLYEQFF
j_gene: TRBJ2-1; len: 15; d_gene: TRBD2; abundance: -; v_gene: TRBV2; CDR3nt: TGTGCCAGCAGGGCCAACAGCGGGAGTCGTAATGAGCAGTTCTTC; CDR3aa: CASRANSGSRNEQFF
j_gene: TRBJ1-2; len: 13; d_gene: -; abundance: -; v_gene: TRBV5-4; CDR3nt: TGTGCCAGCAGCGTACAGGGAGGTACGGACTACACCTTC; CDR3aa: CASSVQGGTDYTF
j_gene: TRBJ1-1; len: 16; d_gene: -; abundance: -; v_gene: TRBV19; CDR3nt: TGTGCCAGTAGTAAGGGAAGTCTTAGCGTGAACACTGAAGCTTTCTTT; CDR3aa: CASSKGSLSVNTEAFF
j_gene: TRBJ2-2; len: 15; d_gene: -; abundance: -; v_gene: TRBV6-6; CDR3nt: TGTGCCAGCACCTCTCAACAGGGAAACACCGGGGAGCTGTTTTTT; CDR3aa: CASTSQQGNTGELFF
j_gene: TRBJ2-7; len: 13; d_gene: -; abundance: -; v_gene: TRBV27; CDR3nt: TGTGCCAGCAGTTTAAAAGGCTTCCACGAGCAGTACTTC; CDR3aa: CASSLKGFHEQYF
j_gene: TRBJ2-7; len: 13; d_gene: -; abundance: -; v_gene: TRBV2; CDR3nt: TGTGCCAGCAGTACAGGGCAACGGTACGAGCAGTACTTC; CDR3aa: CASSTGQRYEQYF
j_gene: TRBJ1-1; len: 13; d_gene: TRBD1; abundance: -; v_gene: TRBV5-1; CDR3nt: TGCGCCAGCATAAAAGCAGGGGGAACTGAAGCTTTCTTT; CDR3aa: CASIKAGGTEAFF
j_gene: TRBJ1-5; len: 14; d_gene: -; abundance: -; v_gene: TRBV7-2; CDR3nt: TGTGCCAGCAGCTTACAAATGGGGAATCAGCCCCAGCATTTT; CDR3aa: CASSLQMGNQPQHF
j_gene: TRBJ2-7; len: 13; d_gene: -; abundance: -; v_gene: TRBV6-6; CDR3nt: TGTGCCAGCAATGGGGATACCCTCTACGAGCAGTACTTC; CDR3aa: CASNGDTLYEQYF
j_gene: TRBJ2-5; len: 16; d_gene: TRBD1; abundance: -; v_gene: TRBV9; CDR3nt: TGTGCCAGCAGCCCCCACCCCCGAGGGACAGGAGAGACCCAGTACTTC; CDR3aa: CASSPHPRGTGETQYF
j_gene: TRBJ2-1; len: 15; d_gene: TRBD2; abundance: -; v_gene: TRBV5-4; CDR3nt: TGTGCCAGCAGTCCCGGTCGGGGGGGCTACAATGAGCAGTTCTTC; CDR3aa: CASSPGRGGYNEQFF
j_gene: TRBJ2-5; len: 16; d_gene: -; abundance: once; v_gene: TRBV28; CDR3nt: TGTGCCAGCAGAGACCGAAGGACAGATAGACAAGAGACCCAGTACTTC; CDR3aa: CASRDRRTDRQETQYF
j_gene: TRBJ2-3; len: 14; d_gene: TRBD2; abundance: -; v_gene: TRBV11-2; CDR3nt: TGTGCCACGCGACTAGCGGGAAACACAGATACGCAGTATTTT; CDR3aa: CATRLAGNTDTQYF
j_gene: TRBJ2-5; len: 13; d_gene: -; abundance: -; v_gene: TRBV30; CDR3nt: TGTGCCTGGGCCCGGGACCACCAAGAGACCCAGTACTTC; CDR3aa: CAWARDHQETQYF
j_gene: TRBJ2-7; len: 14; d_gene: -; abundance: -; v_gene: TRBV4-3; CDR3nt: TGCGCCAGCAGCCACGGCGGGCAGGGCTACGAGCAGTACTTC; CDR3aa: CASSHGGQGYEQYF
j_gene: TRBJ2-7; len: 13; d_gene: -; abundance: -; v_gene: TRBV18; CDR3nt: TGTGCCAGCTCTCGAGACATCCCCCACGAGCAGTACTTC; CDR3aa: CASSRDIPHEQYF
j_gene: TRBJ2-7; len: 12; d_gene: TRBD1; abundance: -; v_gene: TRBV30; CDR3nt: TGTGCCTGGAGTCGACAGGGGAACGAGCAGTACTTC; CDR3aa: CAWSRQGNEQYF
j_gene: TRBJ2-5; len: 17; d_gene: -; abundance: -; v_gene: TRBV7-2; CDR3nt: TGTGCCAGCAGCCCAACCACCGGCCAGGTGGGGTTTGGGACCCAGTACTTC; CDR3aa: CASSPTTGQVGFGTQYF
j_gene: TRBJ1-5; len: 13; d_gene: -; abundance: -; v_gene: TRBV27; CDR3nt: TGTGCCAGCCTGGCCCGCAATAATCAGCCCCAGCATTTT; CDR3aa: CASLARNNQPQHF
j_gene: TRBJ2-1; len: 11; d_gene: -; abundance: few; v_gene: TRBV6-5; CDR3nt: TGTGCCAGCAGGCTGGGTGGTGAGCAGTTCTTC; CDR3aa: CASRLGGEQFF